Listed below are T cell receptor beta chains from one sample, sequenced in a study of blood T cells in healthy people across ages. TCRdb re-called the 5' RACE reads through MiXCR, storing one row per CDR3 protein. The data contain hundreds of thousands of distinct CDR3 sequences, roughly 56% of them singletons. Sequencing was done on a sample of blood. These receptors were collected from a man in his forties or fifties in good health. CDR3s include the opening cysteine and the closing phenylalanine or tryptophan. Each record gives: clone size, J gene, V gene, D gene, CDR3 DNA, CDR3 protein. D genes are given only for firm matches. Only part of the rows carry a size: once, few, many, or a class if the clone is expanded.

>.|TRBJ1-2|TRBV5-1|.
TGCGCCAGCAGCCCCAGGGATGGGAATGGCTACACCTTC
CASSPRDGNGYTF
>.|TRBJ1-5|TRBV20-1|.
TGCAGTGCTAGAATGGCAGGGGAAGGCAATCAGCCCCAGCATTTT
CSARMAGEGNQPQHF
>few|TRBJ1-1|TRBV4-3|.
TGCGCCAGCAGCCAAGATGGGGCAGGAGGCCATGAGGAAGCTTTCTTT
CASSQDGAGGHEEAFF
>once|TRBJ2-3|TRBV24-1|.
TGTGCCACCGAGTCGGGAGATACGCAGTATTTT
CATESGDTQYF
>.|TRBJ1-1|TRBV27|.
TGTGCCTGCAGTCTGACGGGAAACATGAACACTGAAGCTTTCTTT
CACSLTGNMNTEAFF
>.|TRBJ2-3|TRBV7-3|TRBD2
TGTGCCAGCAGCTCTCAAAGCGGGAGGCCAGATACGCAGTATTTT
CASSSQSGRPDTQYF
>.|TRBJ2-1|TRBV14|TRBD2
TGTGCCAGCAGCCCAGCTGGGGGAGGGAAGATATCGAGCTCCTACAATGAGCAGTTCTTC
CASSPAGGGKISSSYNEQFF
>.|TRBJ2-1|TRBV7-9|TRBD1
TGTGCCAGCAGCTTCCCCGGCAGGGGGCTGGACAATGAGCAGTTCTTC
CASSFPGRGLDNEQFF
>few|TRBJ2-7|TRBV7-2|.
TGTGCCAGCAGCTCCCTTGACCACTACGAGCAGTACTTC
CASSSLDHYEQYF
>once|TRBJ2-5|TRBV5-1|TRBD1
TGCGCCAGCAGCTGGTCCGGGACAGCCGAAGAGACCCAGTACTTC
CASSWSGTAEETQYF
>.|TRBJ2-1|TRBV6-2/TRBV6-3|.
TGTGCCAGCACTGGTTTCAATGAGCAGTTCTTC
CASTGFNEQFF
>few|TRBJ1-2|TRBV12-3/TRBV12-4|TRBD1
TGTGCCAGCAGTTTCCGCAGGGGGGCTGGCTACACCTTC
CASSFRRGAGYTF
>.|TRBJ2-3|TRBV9|TRBD2
TGTGCCAGCAGCGTAGCTAGCGGGGCTAGCACAGATACGCAGTATTTT
CASSVASGASTDTQYF
>.|TRBJ1-4|TRBV7-8|TRBD1
TGTGCCAGCAGCGCTCGGACAGGAAGCAGTGCAACTAATGAAAAACTGTTTTTT
CASSARTGSSATNEKLFF
>.|TRBJ2-3|TRBV6-2/TRBV6-3|TRBD2
TGTGCCTCTCGTTTGGGTAGCGGGGCGATCACAGATACGCAGTATTTT
CASRLGSGAITDTQYF
>.|TRBJ2-3|TRBV7-7|.
TGTGCTAGCAGCTTATCTCCGGAGGGGTCTACGCAGTATTTT
CASSLSPEGSTQYF
>many|TRBJ2-1|TRBV11-3|.
TGTGCCAGCAGCTCCGGGGTCCACAATGAGCAGTTCTTC
CASSSGVHNEQFF
>.|TRBJ2-7|TRBV12-3/TRBV12-4|TRBD2
TGTGCCAGCAGTCCACTCGGACTAGCGGGAGTTGTCGAGCAGTACTTC
CASSPLGLAGVVEQYF
>.|TRBJ1-1|TRBV12-3/TRBV12-4|.
TGTGCCAGCAGTCTCCAGGTGAACACTGAAGCTTTCTTT
CASSLQVNTEAFF
>.|TRBJ2-3|TRBV5-1|.
TGCGCCAGCAGCTTGGATGGCTACTCGAGCACAGATACGCAGTATTTT
CASSLDGYSSTDTQYF
>.|TRBJ1-2|TRBV4-2|.
TGTGCCAGCAGCCAAGAGTACCAGGATGGCTACACCTTC
CASSQEYQDGYTF
>.|TRBJ1-5|TRBV5-5|.
TGTGCCAGCAGCTTGGACGTACACCGCTCGGAGCCCCAGCATTTT
CASSLDVHRSEPQHF
>.|TRBJ2-3|TRBV29-1|.
TGCAGCGTTCCAAAGGGGTTAAGCACAGATACGCAGTATTTT
CSVPKGLSTDTQYF
>.|TRBJ2-3|TRBV20-1|.
TGCAGTGCTAGAGATCTTGGGACTAGCACAGATACGCAGTATTTT
CSARDLGTSTDTQYF
>few|TRBJ2-1|TRBV18|TRBD1
TGTGCCAGCTCAGAATTATCAACAGGGGACGAGCAGTTCTTC
CASSELSTGDEQFF